One T cell receptor beta chain is described in this entry. What it recognizes is unknown. The trim removed 7 bases at V and 2 bases at J, leaving 7 bases unmatched. Germline lookup yields CDR1 SGDLS and CDR2 YYNGEE. The CDR3 covers 15 residues. This sample was included in a study of Tregs in tolerant kidney transplant recipients. Overall study results and limits: Activated donor B cell expansion appeared to reveal the most relevant donor-specific TCRbeta repertoire.

The protocol was immunoSEQ multiplex PCR, while the TCRdb copy is restricted to in-frame clones and leaves out a portion. The sample carries about 240,000 clones, 80% to 85% recorded once. This chain connects TRBV9 to TRBJ2-3, with 10 bases that match TRBD2. This sequence originates from a human donor in good health. The sample was CD4+ T cells from blood. The CDR3 loop reads CASGLSGGLTDTQYF. The CDR3 DNA is TGTGCCAGCGGCCTTAGCGGGGGGCTCACAGATACGCAGTATTTT.